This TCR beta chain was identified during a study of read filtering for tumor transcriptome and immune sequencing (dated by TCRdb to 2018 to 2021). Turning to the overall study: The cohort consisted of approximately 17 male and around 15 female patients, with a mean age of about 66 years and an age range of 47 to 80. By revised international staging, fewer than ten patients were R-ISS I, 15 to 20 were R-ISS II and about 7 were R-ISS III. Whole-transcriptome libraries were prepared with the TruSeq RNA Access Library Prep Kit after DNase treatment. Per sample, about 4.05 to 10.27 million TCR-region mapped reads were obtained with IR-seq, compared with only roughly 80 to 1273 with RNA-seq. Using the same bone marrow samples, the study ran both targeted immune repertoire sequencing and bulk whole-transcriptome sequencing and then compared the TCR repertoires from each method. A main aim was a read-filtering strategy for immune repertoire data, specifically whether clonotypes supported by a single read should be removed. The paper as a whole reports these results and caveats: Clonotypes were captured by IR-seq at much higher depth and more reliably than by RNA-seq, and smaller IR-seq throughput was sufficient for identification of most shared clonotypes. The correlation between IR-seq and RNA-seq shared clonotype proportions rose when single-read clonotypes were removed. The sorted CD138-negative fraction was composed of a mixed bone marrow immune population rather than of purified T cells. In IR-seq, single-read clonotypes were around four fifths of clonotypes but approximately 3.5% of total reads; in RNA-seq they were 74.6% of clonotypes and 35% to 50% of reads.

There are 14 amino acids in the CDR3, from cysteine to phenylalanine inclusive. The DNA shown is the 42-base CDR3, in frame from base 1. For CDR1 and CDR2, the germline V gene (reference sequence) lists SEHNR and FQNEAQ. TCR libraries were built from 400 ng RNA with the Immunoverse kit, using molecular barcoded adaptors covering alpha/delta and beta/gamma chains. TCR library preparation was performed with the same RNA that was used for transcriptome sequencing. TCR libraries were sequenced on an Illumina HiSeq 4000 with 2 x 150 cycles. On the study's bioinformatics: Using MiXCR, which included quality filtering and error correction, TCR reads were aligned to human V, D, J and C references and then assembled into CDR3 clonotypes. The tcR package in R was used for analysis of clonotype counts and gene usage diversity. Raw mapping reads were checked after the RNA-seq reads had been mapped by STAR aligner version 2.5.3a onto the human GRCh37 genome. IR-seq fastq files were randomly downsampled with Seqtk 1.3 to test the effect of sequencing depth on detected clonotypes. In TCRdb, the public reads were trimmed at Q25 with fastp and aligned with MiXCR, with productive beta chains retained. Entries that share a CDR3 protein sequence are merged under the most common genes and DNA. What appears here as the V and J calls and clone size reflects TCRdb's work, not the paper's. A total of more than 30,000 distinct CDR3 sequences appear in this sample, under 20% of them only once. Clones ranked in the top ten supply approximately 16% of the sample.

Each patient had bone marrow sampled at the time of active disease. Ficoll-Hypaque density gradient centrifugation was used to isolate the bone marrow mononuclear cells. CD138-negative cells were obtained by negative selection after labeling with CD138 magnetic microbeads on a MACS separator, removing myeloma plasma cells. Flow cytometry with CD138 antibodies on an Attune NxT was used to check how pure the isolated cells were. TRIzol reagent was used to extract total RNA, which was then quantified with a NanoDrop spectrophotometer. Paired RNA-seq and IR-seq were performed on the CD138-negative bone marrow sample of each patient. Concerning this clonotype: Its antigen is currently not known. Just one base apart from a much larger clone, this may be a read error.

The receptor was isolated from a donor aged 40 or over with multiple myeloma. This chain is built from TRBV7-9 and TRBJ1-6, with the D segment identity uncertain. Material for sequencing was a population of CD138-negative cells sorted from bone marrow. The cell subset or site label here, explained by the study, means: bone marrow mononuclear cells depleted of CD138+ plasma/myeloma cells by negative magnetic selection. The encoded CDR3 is CASSLEFYNSPLRF. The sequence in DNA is TGTGCCAGCAGCTTGGAGTTTTATAATTCACCCCTCCGCTTT.